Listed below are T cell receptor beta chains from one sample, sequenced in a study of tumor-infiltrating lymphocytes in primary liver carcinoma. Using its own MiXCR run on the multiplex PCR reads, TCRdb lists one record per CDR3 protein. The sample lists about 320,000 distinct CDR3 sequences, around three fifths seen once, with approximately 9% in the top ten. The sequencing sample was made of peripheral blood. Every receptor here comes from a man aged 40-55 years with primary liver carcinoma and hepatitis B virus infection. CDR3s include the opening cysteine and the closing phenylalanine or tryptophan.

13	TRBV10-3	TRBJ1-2	CAISADSSCGYTF
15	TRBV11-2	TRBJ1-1	CASSLAGTADTEAFF
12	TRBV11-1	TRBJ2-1	CASSQPLSGPFF
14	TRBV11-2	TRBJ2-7	CASSAGTRGYEQYF
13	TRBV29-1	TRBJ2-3	CSVEDPVRDTQYF
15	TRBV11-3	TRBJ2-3	CASSVRGSSTDTQYF
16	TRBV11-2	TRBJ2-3	CTSSLGQAGGRDTQYF
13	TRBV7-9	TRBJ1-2	CASSLEGASGYTF
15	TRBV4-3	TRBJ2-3	CASSQDGGRTDTQYF
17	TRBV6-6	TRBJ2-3	CASRSQGTSGLTDTQYF
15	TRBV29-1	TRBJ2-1	CSVDEVGGIYNEQFF
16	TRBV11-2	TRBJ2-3	CTSSLRTSGGTDTQYF
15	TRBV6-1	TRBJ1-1	CANSDRWNEGTEAFF
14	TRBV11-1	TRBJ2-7	CASSLGTSVYEQYF
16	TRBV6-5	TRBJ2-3	CASNPISGSFPDTQYF
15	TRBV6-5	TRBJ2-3	CASSTLAEVGDTQYF
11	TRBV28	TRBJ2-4	CASATENTQYF
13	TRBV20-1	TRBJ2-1	CSAREGSYNEQFF
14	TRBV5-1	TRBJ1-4	CVSSLGAGNEKLFF
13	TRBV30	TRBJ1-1	CAWSEDQITEAFF
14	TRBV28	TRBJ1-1	CASRTGQARTEAFF
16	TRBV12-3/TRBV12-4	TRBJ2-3	CVSGYFRGLIADTQYF
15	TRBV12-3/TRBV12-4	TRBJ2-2	CASSPGGEITGKLFF
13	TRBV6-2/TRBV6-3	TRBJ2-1	CASRAAGGWWQFF
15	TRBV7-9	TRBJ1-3	CVSSLGGRAGNTIYF
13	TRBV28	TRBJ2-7	CASSPGTGIEQYF
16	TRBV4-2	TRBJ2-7	CASSPNKGAPEDEKYF
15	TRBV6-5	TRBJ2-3	CASSYRDWDTDTQCF
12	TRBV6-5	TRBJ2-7	CASRGYSYEQYF